Listed below are T cell receptor beta chains from one sample, sequenced in a study of CD8 T cells in Susac syndrome. TCRdb processed the immunoSEQ multiplex PCR reads anew with MiXCR; each CDR3 protein has one entry. The sample records about 120,000 distinct CDR3 sequences, less than 95% being singletons. The sequenced sample consisted of CD8+ T cells from PBMCs. Receptors were obtained from a human donor in good health. Each CDR3 is given with its conserved first and last residue. A D gene is named only where the DNA matches it firmly. Size tells how often a clone was seen (once, few, many) or the class of an expanded clone, and some rows leave it out.

DNA	CDR3	size	J	V	D
TGCGCCAGCAGTCAATCGAGTAATAGTGAAAAACTGTTTTTT	CASSQSSNSEKLFF	once	TRBJ1-4	TRBV23-1	.
TGTGCCAGCAGCTTAGATGGAAAGGCCGGGGAGCTGTTTTTT	CASSLDGKAGELFF	.	TRBJ2-2	TRBV11-2	.
TGTGCCGTTGGGGGGAGCTCCTACGAGCAGTACTTC	CAVGGSSYEQYF	.	TRBJ2-7	TRBV10-3	.
TGTGCCAGCAGTTTAACGGGCTCTCAGGATGGCTACACCTTC	CASSLTGSQDGYTF	.	TRBJ1-2	TRBV12-3/TRBV12-4	.
TGTGCCAGCAGCTTAGAGGCGGATTCCGGGAACATTCAGTACTTC	CASSLEADSGNIQYF	.	TRBJ2-4	TRBV7-2	.
TGTGCCAGCAGTACGGACAGGGACACTGAAGCTTTCTTT	CASSTDRDTEAFF	.	TRBJ1-1	TRBV12-3/TRBV12-4	TRBD1
TGCAGCGTGGAACTGAGGGCTGAAGCTTTCTTT	CSVELRAEAFF	.	TRBJ1-1	TRBV29-1	.
TGCAGCGTTGAAGTAGGGACAGGGGTGTACGAGCAGTACTTC	CSVEVGTGVYEQYF	.	TRBJ2-7	TRBV29-1	TRBD1
TGTGCCAGCAGCCAAGTATTCGAGCAGTTCTTC	CASSQVFEQFF	few	TRBJ2-1	TRBV14	.
TGTGCCAGCAGCTTAAGACAGGGGGCGGCACCCCTCCACTTT	CASSLRQGAAPLHF	.	TRBJ1-6	TRBV7-9	TRBD1
TGTGCCAGCAGTGTCACGGGGAACACTGAAGCTTTCTTT	CASSVTGNTEAFF	.	TRBJ1-1	TRBV2	.
TGTGCCACTAGCCCGGGACTAGCGGGAGAGACCCAGTACTTC	CATSPGLAGETQYF	.	TRBJ2-5	TRBV2	TRBD2
TGTGCCAGCTCACAACTCAGAGGGAGGGGCGGCGACAACTACGAGCAGTACTTC	CASSQLRGRGGDNYEQYF	.	TRBJ2-7	TRBV18	TRBD2
TGTGCCAGCAGCTTCAAGAGAGACCTAGAAGCTTTCTTT	CASSFKRDLEAFF	few	TRBJ1-1	TRBV13	.
TGTGCCAGCAGGAACGTAGGTGGGGCCTATACGCAGTATTTT	CASRNVGGAYTQYF	.	TRBJ2-3	TRBV7-3	.
TGTGCCTGGAGTGTAGCCTATGGCTACACCTTC	CAWSVAYGYTF	.	TRBJ1-2	TRBV30	.
TGTGCCAGTAGTATCAACCGCAACGAGCAGTACTTC	CASSINRNEQYF	.	TRBJ2-7	TRBV19	.
TGTGCCAGCAGTGAGGCAGCCTACAATGAGCAGTTCTTC	CASSEAAYNEQFF	.	TRBJ2-1	TRBV2	.
TGTGCCAGCAGTTACTCCCCGGGGGTCTATGGCTACACCTTC	CASSYSPGVYGYTF	.	TRBJ1-2	TRBV6-5	.
TGCGCCACCCAGCGGGAGCCCTACAATGAGCAGTTCTTC	CATQREPYNEQFF	.	TRBJ2-1	TRBV5-1	TRBD2
TGTGCCAGCAGCTTCGGACAGACCGAAGCCTATGGCTACACCTTC	CASSFGQTEAYGYTF	.	TRBJ1-2	TRBV7-9	.
TGCGCCAGCAGTTCCCGAGGGGGAGGACGCGGAGAGCAGTTCTTC	CASSSRGGGRGEQFF	.	TRBJ2-1	TRBV4-3	.
TGCAGCGGACCCAATAGCGGGCGGTACAATGAGCAGTTCTTC	CSGPNSGRYNEQFF	.	TRBJ2-1	TRBV29-1	TRBD2
TGTGCCAGCAGGCCAAGGTTTGGGACGGAAAACCTAACGAACCCAAACATTCAGTACTTC	CASRPRFGTENLTNPNIQYF	.	TRBJ2-4	TRBV6-1	.
TGTGCCAGCAGTGAACGGCCATTCCGGAGTGGCTACACCTTC	CASSERPFRSGYTF	once	TRBJ1-2	TRBV25-1	.
TGTGCCAGCTCACCACTGGCCCGGACAGGGCTCCGCGTAGCTAACTATGGCTACACCTTC	CASSPLARTGLRVANYGYTF	.	TRBJ1-2	TRBV18	TRBD1
TGTGCCAGCTCACCTCCTATGCGAGCGGGAGGTCCCGTGATCCAGTACTTC	CASSPPMRAGGPVIQYF	.	TRBJ2-5	TRBV18	TRBD2
TGCGCCAGCAGCTCGCACCCAAATGAGCAGTTCTTC	CASSSHPNEQFF	.	TRBJ2-1	TRBV5-1	.
TGTGCCAGCAGCCGAGGGCCTAGCTCAGATACGCAGTATTTT	CASSRGPSSDTQYF	.	TRBJ2-3	TRBV7-2	.
TGTGCCAGCAGCCAAGATACCGGGTCCTATGGCTACACCTTC	CASSQDTGSYGYTF	.	TRBJ1-2	TRBV3-1	.
TGTGCCAGCGGAACCCTGGACAGGGTTGATGGGGCTTTCTTT	CASGTLDRVDGAFF	.	TRBJ1-1	TRBV6-2/TRBV6-3	TRBD1
TGCGCCAGCAGCCAAGATGCGGGACAGGGATACGAGCAGTACTTC	CASSQDAGQGYEQYF	.	TRBJ2-7	TRBV4-3	TRBD1
TGTGCCACCAGCAGAGTGGGGACTAGCGGGACCCTAGCGTACAATGAGCAGTTCTTC	CATSRVGTSGTLAYNEQFF	.	TRBJ2-1	TRBV15	TRBD2
TGTGCCAGCAGCCAAGCCTCGTTAACTCAGTATAAGCGCACCGACGAGCAGTACTTC	CASSQASLTQYKRTDEQYF	.	TRBJ2-7	TRBV3-1	.
TGCAGTGCTGGCTCCGGGACTAGCGGCTCCTACGAGCAGTACTTC	CSAGSGTSGSYEQYF	.	TRBJ2-7	TRBV20-1	TRBD2
TGTGCCAGCAGCATGCGACTAGCGGCTAGCACAGATACGCAGTATTTT	CASSMRLAASTDTQYF	.	TRBJ2-3	TRBV11-1	TRBD2
TGTGCCAGCAGCCCGCTGACGGGTTACAATGAGCAGTTCTTC	CASSPLTGYNEQFF	.	TRBJ2-1	TRBV14	.
TGTGCCAGCAGCTCCTCAGGGGAACCCTACGAGCAGTACTTC	CASSSSGEPYEQYF	.	TRBJ2-7	TRBV5-6	.
TGTGCCAGCAGTGAACCCCAGCGGGGGGGCTTCTACAATGAGCAGTTCTTC	CASSEPQRGGFYNEQFF	.	TRBJ2-1	TRBV6-1	TRBD2
TGTGCCAGCAGCTCGGTCGGTCCGGGAGTAAACCAAGAGACCCAGTACTTC	CASSSVGPGVNQETQYF	.	TRBJ2-5	TRBV7-2	.
TGCGCCAGCAGCTCCGGCCCCAGTTCGAACACTGAAGCTTTCTTT	CASSSGPSSNTEAFF	.	TRBJ1-1	TRBV5-1	.
TGTGCCAGCAGCCAAAAGGCACAAGGCCACATTTACGGTGGCTACACCTTC	CASSQKAQGHIYGGYTF	.	TRBJ1-2	TRBV14	.
TGTGCCAGCAGCCTCTATGGGACACGCGACGGCTACACCTTC	CASSLYGTRDGYTF	.	TRBJ1-2	TRBV14	.
TGCGCCAGCAGCCAAGAGAAATCCCACAGGGGTAGGAAAGGCTACACCTTC	CASSQEKSHRGRKGYTF	.	TRBJ1-2	TRBV4-3	TRBD1
TGTGCCAGCAGCTTGGGGGACAGGGGATTCTATGGCTACACCTTC	CASSLGDRGFYGYTF	.	TRBJ1-2	TRBV5-5	TRBD1
TGTGCCAGCAGTTTATTTGGGAGTCTGACTGGAAACACCATATATTTT	CASSLFGSLTGNTIYF	.	TRBJ1-3	TRBV28	.
TGTGCCAGCAGCTTGGGGTGGAGGTCTGGGGCCAACGTCCTGACTTTC	CASSLGWRSGANVLTF	.	TRBJ2-6	TRBV7-3	.
TGCAGCGCTGTAGCGGGAGGGTACGAGCAGTACTTC	CSAVAGGYEQYF	.	TRBJ2-7	TRBV29-1	TRBD2
TGTGCCAGCAGCACTGTAGCGGGGGGCCAAGAGACCCAGTACTTC	CASSTVAGGQETQYF	once	TRBJ2-5	TRBV9	TRBD2
TGCAGTGCTAGAGACAGGGGGAACTATGGCTACACCTTC	CSARDRGNYGYTF	few	TRBJ1-2	TRBV20-1	TRBD1
TGTGCCAGCAGCTCTCAAGATGCCAACCCCACAGATACGCAGTATTTT	CASSSQDANPTDTQYF	.	TRBJ2-3	TRBV7-6	.
TGTGCCAGCAGTTACTCCCGGGACAGGGACCACACTGAAGCTTTCTTT	CASSYSRDRDHTEAFF	.	TRBJ1-1	TRBV6-5	TRBD1
TGCAGTGCTAGAGGGAGGGCAGGGGAGCCTACCGGGACTGAAGCTTTCTTT	CSARGRAGEPTGTEAFF	.	TRBJ1-1	TRBV20-1	.
TGTGCCAGCAGCTTGGGGGACAGGGGAGCTTTCTTT	CASSLGDRGAFF	.	TRBJ1-1	TRBV13	TRBD1
TGTGCCAGCAGCTTAGAACCATCCCGTGAAAAACTGTTTTTT	CASSLEPSREKLFF	.	TRBJ1-4	TRBV7-9	.